This TCR beta chain was captured in a study of T cells after yellow fever vaccination. Regarding the study as a whole: The secondary response was weaker, and its peak arrived faster, on day 5 versus 15. Post-booster repertoires contained most primary-vaccination clones again (roughly 96% CD4, around 89% CD8).

With regard to this clonotype: What it binds is not known.

TCRdb redid the calling of the 5' RACE reads with MiXCR, one entry per CDR3 protein. The repertoire has hundreds of thousands of distinct CDR3 sequences, less than 4.5% of them found once; the top ten carry around 24%. V was clipped by 3 bases and J by 0 bases; unmatched bases: 5. The CDR3 has 16 residues. The V gene's germline CDR1 is MGHRA and CDR2 YSYEKL. This chain connects TRBV4-1 to TRBJ2-4, with 7 bases matching TRBD1. This specimen was PBMCs, taken on the day of the yellow fever booster vaccination. This clonotype was obtained from a man in his late teens or twenties who received the YFV17D yellow fever vaccine. The CDR3 here is CASSHAGGVAKNIQYF. The DNA for the CDR3 is TGCGCCAGCAGCCACGCAGGGGGAGTAGCCAAAAACATTCAGTACTTC.